These 5 T cell receptor beta chains were sequenced from one sample in a study of T cell repertoires in cytomegalovirus infection. TCRdb reprocessed the reads via MiXCR and lists one record per CDR3 protein. The sample carries roughly 280,000 distinct CDR3 sequences, 9.1% recorded once. The sample comprised PBMCs. Every receptor here comes from a human donor in good health (CMV status not recorded). Some clones in this sample may be carry-over from other donors' samples.

There are many counts of this clonotype. The chain links TRBV7-2 to TRBJ1-1; D is unclear. Germline-derived CDR1 and CDR2 are SGHTA and FQGNSA. This CDR3 has 15 residues. Between the trimmed V and J ends, which lost 0 bases and 0 bases, there was a span of 8 bases. Here the CDR3 reads CASSLASVMNTEAFF. The CDR3 region has the DNA TGTGCCAGCAGCTTAGCGTCGGTGATGAACACTGAAGCTTTCTTT.

This clonotype came up many times. The V gene is TRBV28, the J gene TRBJ1-2; TRBD1 matches 7 bases. Per germline, CDR1 MDHEN and CDR2 SYDVKM. The V segment lost 7 bases and the J segment 8 bases; nucleotides outside the gene matches: 7. This CDR3 has 12 residues. The DNA for the CDR3 is TGTGCCAGCACCGGGACAGTAAAGGGCTACACCTTC. Protein product: CASTGTVKGYTF.

The sample holds many counts of this clonotype. The chain joins TRBV7-2 to TRBJ2-3, with 9 nucleotides matching TRBD2. The germline gives CDR1 SGHTA, CDR2 FQGNSA. The CDR3 sequence is 16 residues long. The ends lost 5 bases at V and 1 base at J; junction bases unmatched: 7. In DNA form, the CDR3 reads TGTGCCAGCAGCCTACAGGCTAGCGGGGGCACAGATACGCAGTATTTT. Translated, it gives CASSLQASGGTDTQYF.

The chain couples TRBV12-3 or TRBV12-4 to TRBJ1-1; D remains unclear. V was trimmed by 2 bases and J by 5 bases, leaving 12 bases between them. The CDR3 is made up of 14 amino acids. CDR3 sequence reads: CASSLMRVRTEAFF. The CDR3 DNA reads as TGTGCCAGCAGTTTAATGCGGGTTAGAACTGAAGCTTTCTTT.

The CDR3 loop is CASSPGTGNEQFF. In nucleotides, the CDR3 is TGTGCCAGCTCCCCCGGGACAGGCAATGAGCAGTTCTTC. The chain has TRBV18 and TRBJ2-1; 8 bases are shared with TRBD1. Germline loops: CDR1 KGHSH, CDR2 LQKENI. CDR3 length equals 13 residues. The J segment lost 6 bases and the V segment lost 6 bases, leaving 4 bases of the junction unmatched.